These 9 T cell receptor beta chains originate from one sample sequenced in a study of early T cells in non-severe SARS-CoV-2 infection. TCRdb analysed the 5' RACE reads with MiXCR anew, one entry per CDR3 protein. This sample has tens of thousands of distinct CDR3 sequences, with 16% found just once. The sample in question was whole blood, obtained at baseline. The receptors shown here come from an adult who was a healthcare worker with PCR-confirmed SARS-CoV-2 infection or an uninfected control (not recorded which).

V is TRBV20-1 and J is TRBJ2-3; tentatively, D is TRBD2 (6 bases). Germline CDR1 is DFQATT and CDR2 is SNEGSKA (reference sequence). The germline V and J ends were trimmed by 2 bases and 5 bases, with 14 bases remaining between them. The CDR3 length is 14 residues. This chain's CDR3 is CSARFSGGKDTQYF. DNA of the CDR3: TGCAGTGCTAGATTTAGCGGAGGGAAAGATACGCAGTATTTT.

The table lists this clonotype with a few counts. The CDR3 region has the DNA TGCGCCAGCAGTCACGCGGAGAACTATGGCTACACCTTC. It codes for CASSHAENYGYTF. V gene TRBV10-2 combines with J gene TRBJ1-2; the D is unclear. CDR1 is WSHSY, CDR2 SAAADI, per germline. The V end was cut by 5 bases, the J end by 2 bases, with 9 bases between. CDR3 size: 13 residues.

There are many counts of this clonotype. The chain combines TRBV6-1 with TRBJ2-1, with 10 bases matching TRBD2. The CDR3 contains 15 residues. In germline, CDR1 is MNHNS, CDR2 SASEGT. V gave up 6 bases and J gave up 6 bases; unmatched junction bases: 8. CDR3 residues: CASSDLAGGPNEQFF. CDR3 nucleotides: TGTGCCAGCAGCGACTTAGCGGGAGGTCCCAATGAGCAGTTCTTC.

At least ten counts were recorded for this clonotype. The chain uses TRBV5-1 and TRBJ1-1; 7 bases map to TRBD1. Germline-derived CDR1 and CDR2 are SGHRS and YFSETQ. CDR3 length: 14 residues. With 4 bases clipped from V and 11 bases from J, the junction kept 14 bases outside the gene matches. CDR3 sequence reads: CASSHRPDRASAFF. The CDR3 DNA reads TGCGCCAGCAGCCACCGCCCCGACAGGGCTAGTGCTTTCTTT.

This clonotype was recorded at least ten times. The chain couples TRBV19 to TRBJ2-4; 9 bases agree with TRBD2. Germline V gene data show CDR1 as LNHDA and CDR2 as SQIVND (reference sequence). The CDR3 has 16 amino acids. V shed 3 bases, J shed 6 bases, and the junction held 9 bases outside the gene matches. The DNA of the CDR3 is TGTGCCAGTAGTATTCGATGGCGGGAGGGCGGAAACATTCAGTACTTC. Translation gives CASSIRWREGGNIQYF.

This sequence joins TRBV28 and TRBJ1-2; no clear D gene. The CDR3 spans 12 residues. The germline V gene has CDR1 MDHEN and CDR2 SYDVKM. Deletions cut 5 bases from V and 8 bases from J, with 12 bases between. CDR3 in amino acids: CASSPDLGGYTF. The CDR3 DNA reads TGTGCCAGCAGTCCGGACCTTGGAGGCTACACCTTC.

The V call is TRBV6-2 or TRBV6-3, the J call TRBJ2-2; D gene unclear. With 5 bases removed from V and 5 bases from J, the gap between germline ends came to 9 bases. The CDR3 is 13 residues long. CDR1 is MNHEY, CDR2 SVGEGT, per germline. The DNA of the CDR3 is TGTGCCAGCAGTCTCCGGCGGACCGGGGAGCTGTTTTTT. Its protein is CASSLRRTGELFF.

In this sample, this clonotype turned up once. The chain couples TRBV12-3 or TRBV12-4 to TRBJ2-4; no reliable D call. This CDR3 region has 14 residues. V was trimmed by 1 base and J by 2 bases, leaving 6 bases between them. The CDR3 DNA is TGTGCCAGCAGTTTAGGTGGGACCAAAAACATTCAGTACTTC. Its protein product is CASSLGGTKNIQYF.

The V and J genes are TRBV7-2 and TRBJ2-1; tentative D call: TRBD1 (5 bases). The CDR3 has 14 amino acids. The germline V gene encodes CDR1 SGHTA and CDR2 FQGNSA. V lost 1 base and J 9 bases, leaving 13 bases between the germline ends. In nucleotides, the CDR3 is TGTGCCAGCAGCTTAGATCCAGCTAGGGGTGAGCAGTTCTTC. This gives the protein CASSLDPARGEQFF. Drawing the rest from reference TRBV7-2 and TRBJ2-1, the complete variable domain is GAGVSQSPSNKVTEKGKDVELRCDPISGHTALYWYRQSLGQGLEFLIYFQGNSAPDKSGLPSDRFSAERTGGSVSTLTIQRTQQEDSAVYLCASSLDPARGEQFFGPGTRLTVL.